These 21 T cell receptor beta chains came from one sample sequenced in a study of cytomegalovirus exposure and HLA in healthy donors (dated by TCRdb to the late 2010s). Preparation of the library involved the immunoSEQ multiplex PCR assay. A mixture of 60 forward primers for TCR Vbeta segments and 13 reverse primers for TCR Jbeta segments was used in the multiplex PCR. Entries here come from immuneACCESS through TCRdb and include only in-frame sequences with V and J called. Some clones fail to appear in such tables; in the studies checked, an unresolved V gene covers under half of the shortfall, and the cause of the remainder is unknown. The sample yields about 190,000 clones; around 75% were counted once. Together, the top ten hold 1.6% of the sample. The sequenced sample was PBMCs. All receptors come from a woman aged 45-65 years in good health and CMV-seronegative.

This clone was recorded once. CDR3 amino acids: CASRYTPNQPQHF. The CDR3 coding sequence is TGTGCCAGCAGGTACACCCCCAATCAGCCCCAGCATTTT. This chain uses TRBV2 with TRBJ1-5; no clear D gene. Germline CDR1 and CDR2: SNHLY and FYNNEI. The ends were cut back, 6 bases at V and 3 bases at J, with 9 bases in the middle. The CDR3 spans 13 residues.

The table lists this clone with a count of one. The chain is built from TRBV27 and TRBJ2-1, with TRBD2 identical over 9 bases. Germline CDR1 reads MNHEY; CDR2 reads SMNVEV (reference sequence). CDR3 size: 13 residues. V lost 6 bases, J lost 8 bases, and 5 bases stayed unmatched. The CDR3 protein is CASRNSGSHEQFF. The CDR3 nucleotides are TGTGCCAGCAGGAATAGCGGGAGCCATGAGCAGTTCTTC.

In this sample, this clone turned up once. The rearrangement joins TRBV6-4 to TRBJ2-6, with 9 bases fitting TRBD2. Looked up from germline, CDR1 is MRHNA and CDR2 is SNTAGT. CDR3 size: 16 residues. V lost 3 bases, J lost 2 bases, and 2 bases stayed unmatched. The CDR3 here is CASSERGGAGANVLTF. CDR3 bases: TGTGCCAGCAGTGAACGCGGGGGGGCTGGGGCCAACGTCCTGACTTTC.

The rearrangement joins TRBV30 to TRBJ1-6; perhaps TRBD1 as D (6 bases). The V end lost 2 bases, the J end lost 6 bases, and 14 bases lay between the germline ends. The CDR3 consists of 15 residues. Germline lookup yields CDR1 GTSNPN and CDR2 SVGIG (reference sequence). The CDR3 protein is CAWSLAGASNSPLHF. DNA of the CDR3: TGTGCCTGGAGTCTGGCGGGGGCAAGTAATTCACCCCTCCACTTT.

The chain is built from TRBV11-2 and TRBJ1-1, with 7 bases fitting TRBD1. The germline CDR1 and CDR2 sequences are SGHAT and FQNNGV. CDR3 length: 14 residues. Trimming at V came to 1 base and at J to 5 bases, leaving 4 bases not matched to a gene. CDR3 in amino acids: CASSLVRGRTEAFF. CDR3 DNA sequence: TGTGCCAGCAGCTTAGTGAGGGGGCGGACTGAAGCTTTCTTT.

The rearrangement uses TRBV28 and TRBJ1-2, with D unclear. In germline, CDR1 is MDHEN, CDR2 SYDVKM. Trimming shortened V by 2 bases and J by 6 bases, and 16 bases separated the two germline ends. CDR3 size: 15 residues. The DNA of the CDR3 is TGTGCCAGCAGTTTACCCGCCGCCTTACAACATGGCTACACCTTC. Protein: CASSLPAALQHGYTF.

The chain recombines TRBV7-9 with TRBJ1-1; maybe TRBD1 (5 bases). The germline V and J ends were trimmed by 9 bases and 5 bases, with 22 bases remaining between them. CDR3 length: 15 amino acids. The germline gives CDR1 SEHNR, CDR2 FQNEAQ (reference sequence). CDR3 coding DNA: TGTGCCAGTATACAGTCGGGCACCCGGGGGACTGAAGCTTTCTTT. Its translation is CASIQSGTRGTEAFF.

The chain recombines TRBV2 with TRBJ1-4; D perhaps matches TRBD1 (5 bases). V was shortened by 3 bases and J by 7 bases, with 15 bases between the two germline ends. This CDR3 is built from 15 residues. CDR1 is SNHLY, CDR2 FYNNEI, per germline. CDR3 sequence (DNA): TGTGCCAGCAGTGAGGAGCCTTTTAGGGGTGAAAAACTGTTTTTT. This translates into CASSEEPFRGEKLFF.

The rearrangement links TRBV29-1 to TRBJ2-7; 8 positions agree with TRBD1. CDR1 SQVTM and CDR2 ANQGSEA come from the germline V gene. After removal of 3 bases from V and 5 bases from J, the junction contained 0 bases not matched to a gene. This CDR3 has 11 amino acids. The DNA of the CDR3 is TGCAGCGTTGAGACAGGGGACGAGCAGTACTTC. Amino acid sequence: CSVETGDEQYF.

The CDR3, as DNA: TGTGCCAGCAGTGGGGGGACAGGGGGTTCCCTCAATCAGCCCCAGCATTTT. This gives the protein CASSGGTGGSLNQPQHF. The J gene is TRBJ1-5, the V gene TRBV2, with 11 bases fitting TRBD1. V gave up 4 bases and J gave up 3 bases; unmatched junction bases: 8. The germline V gene has CDR1 SNHLY and CDR2 FYNNEI. The CDR3 consists of 17 residues.

This clone has just a few counts. The rearrangement joins TRBV6-5 to TRBJ2-7, with 7 bases that match TRBD1. This CDR3 spans 14 amino acids. V shed 5 bases and J 7 bases; nucleotides not matched to a gene: 11. In germline, CDR1 is MNHEY, CDR2 SVGAGI. CDR3 DNA sequence: TGTGCCAGCAGTCCCACGTTCGAGACAGGGGAGCAGTACTTC. Its translation is CASSPTFETGEQYF.

This chain connects TRBV9 to TRBJ2-1, with 10 nucleotides matching TRBD2. CDR1 and CDR2 (germline): SGDLS, YYNGEE. V lost 3 bases to trimming and J lost 3 bases; unmatched junction nucleotides: 6. The CDR3 runs 16 residues. CDR3 sequence reads: CASSATLAGYYNEQFF. CDR3 nucleotides: TGTGCCAGCAGCGCCACACTAGCGGGATACTACAATGAGCAGTTCTTC.

The V and J genes are TRBV6-5 and TRBJ2-7; TRBD2 matches at 9 bases. The CDR3 spans 15 residues. The trim removed 2 bases at V and 3 bases at J, leaving 5 bases unmatched. CDR1 is MNHEY, CDR2 SVGAGI, per germline. The CDR3 DNA reads TGTGCCAGCAGTTACGGGGCGGGAGGGGTCTACGAGCAGTACTTC. Amino acids: CASSYGAGGVYEQYF.

The chain couples TRBV4-2 to TRBJ2-7; TRBD2 matches at 8 bases. The CDR3 is 12 amino acids. V shed 4 bases, J shed 6 bases, and the junction held 2 bases outside the gene matches. Germline-derived CDR1 and CDR2 are LGHNA and YNFKEQ. CDR3 in DNA: TGTGCCAGCAGCCCAGGGACTAGCGAGCAGTACTTC. As protein: CASSPGTSEQYF.

V is TRBV5-1 and J is TRBJ1-4; TRBD1 might be the D (5 bases). V was shortened by 4 bases and J by 11 bases, with 9 bases between the two germline ends. CDR1 SGHRS and CDR2 YFSETQ come from the germline V gene. The length of the CDR3 is 11 residues. Here the CDR3 DNA reads TGCGCCAGCAGCAACCAGGGTAAACTGTTTTTT. Its protein is CASSNQGKLFF.

The chain employs TRBV9 and TRBJ2-2; 10 bases fit TRBD1. Trimming removed 3 bases from V and 3 bases from J; junction bases left unmatched: 8. Germline V gene lookup returns CDR1 SGDLS and CDR2 YYNGEE. This CDR3 has 17 residues. CDR3 coding DNA: TGTGCCAGCAGCGCGAGGGGGACAGGGGCCTACACCGGGGAGCTGTTTTTT. It is translated as CASSARGTGAYTGELFF.

The V call is TRBV11-2, the J call TRBJ2-7; 7 nucleotides match TRBD2. The germline CDR1 and CDR2 sequences are SGHAT and FQNNGV. The CDR3 runs to 14 residues. V dropped 4 bases and J dropped 4; count of bases not matched to a gene: 7. DNA for the CDR3: TGTGCCAGCAGCTCCCGACTAGCAGGATACGAGCAGTACTTC. This gives the protein CASSSRLAGYEQYF.

The chain couples TRBV5-1 to TRBJ2-5, with 14 bases identical to TRBD2. The CDR3 runs to 18 residues. V was pared by 0 bases and J by 5 bases, with 9 bases of the junction left unmatched. Germline CDR1 is SGHRS and CDR2 is YFSETQ. CDR3 in amino acids: CASSLGGLAGGTSETQYF. CDR3 DNA: TGCGCCAGCAGCTTGGGTGGACTAGCGGGAGGAACTTCGGAGACCCAGTACTTC. Full variable domain (remainder filled in from reference TRBV5-1 and TRBJ2-5): KAGVTQTPRYLIKTRGQQVTLSCSPISGHRSVSWYQQTPGQGLQFLFEYFSETQRNKGNFPGRFSGRQFSNSRSEMNVSTLELGDSALYLCASSLGGLAGGTSETQYFGPGTRLLVL.

The CDR3 reads CASSFLATDTQYF. The DNA for the CDR3 is TGTGCCAGCAGCTTTTTGGCCACAGATACGCAGTATTTT. This rearrangement joins TRBV5-4 to TRBJ2-3; D remains unclear. Trimming left V 2 bases short and J 2 bases short, with 6 bases between. The CDR3 consists of 13 residues. Germline V CDR1 and CDR2: SGHNT, YYREEE (reference sequence).

Details on this clone: The junction does not match germline at one end; this may be a read error. This chain links TRBV9 with TRBJ2-1; 9 bases map to TRBD1. CDR1 and CDR2 from the germline V gene are SGDLS and YYNGEE. The CDR3 sequence is 15 residues long. The CDR3: CASSEQGTGGNEQLF. The CDR3 DNA reads as TGTGCCAGCAGCGAACAGGGAACAGGGGGCAATGAGCAGCTCTTC.

The sample holds a few counts of this clone. The chain links TRBV2 to TRBJ1-2; D call uncertain. The V and J ends lost 4 bases and 8 bases respectively, with 5 bases between them. The CDR3 loop spans 10 amino acids. Germline V gene sequence: CDR1 SNHLY, CDR2 FYNNEI. The CDR3 is CASSVGGYTF. The CDR3 DNA reads TGTGCCAGCAGTGTGGGCGGCTACACCTTC.